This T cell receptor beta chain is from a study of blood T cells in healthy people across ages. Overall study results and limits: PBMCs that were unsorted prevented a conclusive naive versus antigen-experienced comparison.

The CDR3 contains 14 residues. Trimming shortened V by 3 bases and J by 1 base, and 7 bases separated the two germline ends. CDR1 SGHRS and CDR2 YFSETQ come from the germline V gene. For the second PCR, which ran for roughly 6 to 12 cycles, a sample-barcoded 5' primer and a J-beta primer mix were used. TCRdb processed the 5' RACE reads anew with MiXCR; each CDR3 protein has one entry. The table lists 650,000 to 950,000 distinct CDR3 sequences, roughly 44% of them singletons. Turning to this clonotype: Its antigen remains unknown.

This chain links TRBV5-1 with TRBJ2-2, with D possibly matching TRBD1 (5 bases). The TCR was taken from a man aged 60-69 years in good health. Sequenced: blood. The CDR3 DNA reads TGCGCCAGCAGCTCGACAGTGAACACCGGGGAGCTGTTTTTT. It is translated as CASSSTVNTGELFF.